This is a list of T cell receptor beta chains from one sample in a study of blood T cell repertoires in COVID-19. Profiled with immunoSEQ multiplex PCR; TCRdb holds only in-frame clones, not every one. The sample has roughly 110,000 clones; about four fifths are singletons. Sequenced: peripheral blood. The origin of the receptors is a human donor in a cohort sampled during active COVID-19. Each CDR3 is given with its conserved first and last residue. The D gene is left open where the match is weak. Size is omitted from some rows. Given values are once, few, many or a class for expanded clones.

cdr3_nt: TGTGCCAGCAGTTCTCTGTATGCCGGGGAGCTGTTTTTT
cdr3_aa: CASSSLYAGELFF
v_call: TRBV12-3/TRBV12-4
d_call: NA
clone_size: NA
j_call: TRBJ2-2

cdr3_nt: TGTGCCAGTAGTCCGTTTTCTAGCGGGAGGGTCAATGAGCAGTTCTTC
cdr3_aa: CASSPFSSGRVNEQFF
v_call: TRBV19
d_call: TRBD2
clone_size: NA
j_call: TRBJ2-1

cdr3_nt: TGTGCCAGCAGTTTACTGGGAGTTGGAGGTTCGAACACTGAAGCTTTCTTT
cdr3_aa: CASSLLGVGGSNTEAFF
v_call: TRBV27
d_call: NA
clone_size: NA
j_call: TRBJ1-1

cdr3_nt: TGTGCCAGCAGTGAATATGGAGGGGGCGGTGGGGCCAACGTCCTGACTTTC
cdr3_aa: CASSEYGGGGGANVLTF
v_call: TRBV25-1
d_call: NA
clone_size: once
j_call: TRBJ2-6

cdr3_nt: TGTGCCAGCAGTTACGGGACTAGCTTCCTGCGAGATACGCAGTATTTT
cdr3_aa: CASSYGTSFLRDTQYF
v_call: TRBV6-5
d_call: TRBD2
clone_size: NA
j_call: TRBJ2-3

cdr3_nt: TGTGCCAGCAGCTTAGGACTCGTCGCCGATGGCTACACCTTC
cdr3_aa: CASSLGLVADGYTF
v_call: TRBV7-2
d_call: NA
clone_size: once
j_call: TRBJ1-2

cdr3_nt: TGCGCCAGCAGCATTGGGGACAGGGAGGGAGATACGCAGTATTTT
cdr3_aa: CASSIGDREGDTQYF
v_call: TRBV5-1
d_call: TRBD1
clone_size: once
j_call: TRBJ2-3

cdr3_nt: TGTGCCAGCAGTGATCGCAGGATCTATGGCTACACCTTC
cdr3_aa: CASSDRRIYGYTF
v_call: TRBV2
d_call: NA
clone_size: NA
j_call: TRBJ1-2

cdr3_nt: TGTGCCAGCAGTGAATTAGTCGGGACAGGGGGTCACAATGAGCAGTTCTTC
cdr3_aa: CASSELVGTGGHNEQFF
v_call: TRBV6-1
d_call: TRBD1
clone_size: NA
j_call: TRBJ2-1

cdr3_nt: TGTGCCAGCAGCTTGGGACAGGACCGTTGGGCTTTCTTT
cdr3_aa: CASSLGQDRWAFF
v_call: TRBV5-5
d_call: NA
clone_size: NA
j_call: TRBJ1-1

cdr3_nt: TGTGCCAGCAGCCGTGGGACAGGGACTGAAGCTTTCTTT
cdr3_aa: CASSRGTGTEAFF
v_call: TRBV5-6
d_call: TRBD1
clone_size: NA
j_call: TRBJ1-1

cdr3_nt: TGTGCCAGCGGGGGCCCCGGACCTGAAGCTTTCTTT
cdr3_aa: CASGGPGPEAFF
v_call: TRBV7-6
d_call: NA
clone_size: once
j_call: TRBJ1-1

cdr3_nt: TGTGCCAGCAGCCCCTCTACCATTAGGGGTCCAGGAAACACCATATATTTT
cdr3_aa: CASSPSTIRGPGNTIYF
v_call: TRBV11-2
d_call: NA
clone_size: NA
j_call: TRBJ1-3

cdr3_nt: TGTGCCAGCAGTGAAAAGACAGGGGCTAACACTGAAGCTTTCTTT
cdr3_aa: CASSEKTGANTEAFF
v_call: TRBV2
d_call: TRBD1
clone_size: NA
j_call: TRBJ1-1

cdr3_nt: TGCGCCAGCCGCCTTATAGCGGGTTCAGGGAATGAGCAGTTCTTC
cdr3_aa: CASRLIAGSGNEQFF
v_call: TRBV5-1
d_call: TRBD2
clone_size: NA
j_call: TRBJ2-1

cdr3_nt: TGTGCCAGCAGTAGGGGGTACAATGAGCAGTTCTTC
cdr3_aa: CASSRGYNEQFF
v_call: TRBV12-3/TRBV12-4
d_call: NA
clone_size: NA
j_call: TRBJ2-1

cdr3_nt: TGTGCCAGCAGCACATGGACAGGGGGTATTAGCTATGGCTACACCTTC
cdr3_aa: CASSTWTGGISYGYTF
v_call: TRBV7-9
d_call: TRBD1
clone_size: NA
j_call: TRBJ1-2

cdr3_nt: TGCGCCAGCAGCAAACAGGGGGCCTCCTACGAGCAGTACTTC
cdr3_aa: CASSKQGASYEQYF
v_call: TRBV5-1
d_call: TRBD1
clone_size: few
j_call: TRBJ2-7

cdr3_nt: TGTGCCAGCAGCTTATGGTCAGGGGGCCGCCAAGAGACCCAGTACTTC
cdr3_aa: CASSLWSGGRQETQYF
v_call: TRBV7-6
d_call: TRBD1
clone_size: NA
j_call: TRBJ2-5

cdr3_nt: TGCGCCAGCAGCCAAGGCGGGAGCAATCAGCCCCAGCATTTT
cdr3_aa: CASSQGGSNQPQHF
v_call: TRBV4-3
d_call: NA
clone_size: NA
j_call: TRBJ1-5

cdr3_nt: TGTGCCTGGGCGCCGTGGGACAGGGGCACCGGGGAGCTGTTTTTT
cdr3_aa: CAWAPWDRGTGELFF
v_call: TRBV30
d_call: TRBD1
clone_size: few
j_call: TRBJ2-2

cdr3_nt: TGTGCCAGCTCACCGGGCGGGAGGGCCTCATCCATTTCCGAGCAGTACTTC
cdr3_aa: CASSPGGRASSISEQYF
v_call: TRBV18
d_call: TRBD2
clone_size: NA
j_call: TRBJ2-7

cdr3_nt: TGTGCCAGCAGTTCCCGAGAGGGGGCGCGAATTCGTACAGATACGCAGTATTTT
cdr3_aa: CASSSREGARIRTDTQYF
v_call: TRBV27
d_call: TRBD1
clone_size: few
j_call: TRBJ2-3

cdr3_nt: TGTGCCAGCAGCCTTTGGGCCTTAGCGTCTAATGAGCAGTTCTTC
cdr3_aa: CASSLWALASNEQFF
v_call: TRBV9
d_call: NA
clone_size: NA
j_call: TRBJ2-1

cdr3_nt: TGTGCCAGCAGGGGGGTTGGGACAGGGGTGAATGAGCAGTTCTTC
cdr3_aa: CASRGVGTGVNEQFF
v_call: TRBV27
d_call: TRBD1
clone_size: NA
j_call: TRBJ2-1

cdr3_nt: TGTGCCAGTAGTACTTCTAGCGGGAGAGGGTACGAGCAGTACTTC
cdr3_aa: CASSTSSGRGYEQYF
v_call: TRBV19
d_call: TRBD2
clone_size: NA
j_call: TRBJ2-7

cdr3_nt: TGTGCCAGCAGCTTAACAGGGGGCGACACTGAAGCTTTCTTT
cdr3_aa: CASSLTGGDTEAFF
v_call: TRBV7-2
d_call: TRBD1
clone_size: NA
j_call: TRBJ1-1

cdr3_nt: TGTGCCAGCAGCGTAGCTGCGACAGTTAACTATGGCTACACCTTC
cdr3_aa: CASSVAATVNYGYTF
v_call: TRBV9
d_call: NA
clone_size: NA
j_call: TRBJ1-2

cdr3_nt: TGTGCCAGCAGTTACGCCGGATCTTCCAGGGCACCGGTTGGGTATGGCTACACCTTC
cdr3_aa: CASSYAGSSRAPVGYGYTF
v_call: TRBV6-2/TRBV6-3
d_call: NA
clone_size: NA
j_call: TRBJ1-2

cdr3_nt: TGCGCCAGCAGTCTAGCGGGAGACCTTGGTGATACGCAGTATTTT
cdr3_aa: CASSLAGDLGDTQYF
v_call: TRBV5-1
d_call: TRBD2
clone_size: NA
j_call: TRBJ2-3

cdr3_nt: TGTGCCAGCAGCTTAGAGGTGAGCCAGGGATATGGCTACACCTTC
cdr3_aa: CASSLEVSQGYGYTF
v_call: TRBV7-2
d_call: NA
clone_size: NA
j_call: TRBJ1-2

cdr3_nt: TGTGCCAGCAGCTGGGCTGGGCAGAACGGGGAGCTGTTTTTT
cdr3_aa: CASSWAGQNGELFF
v_call: TRBV6-2/TRBV6-3
d_call: NA
clone_size: NA
j_call: TRBJ2-2

cdr3_nt: TGTGCCAGCAGCAGACAGGGGGGCAATGAGCAGTTCTTC
cdr3_aa: CASSRQGGNEQFF
v_call: TRBV12-3/TRBV12-4
d_call: TRBD1
clone_size: once
j_call: TRBJ2-1

cdr3_nt: TGTGCCAGCAGCCCGGGACAGAATAACTATGGCTACACCTTC
cdr3_aa: CASSPGQNNYGYTF
v_call: TRBV7-3
d_call: TRBD1
clone_size: once
j_call: TRBJ1-2

cdr3_nt: TGTGCCAGCACCGCCGACAGGGGTAACTACAATGAGCAGTTCTTC
cdr3_aa: CASTADRGNYNEQFF
v_call: TRBV2
d_call: TRBD1
clone_size: NA
j_call: TRBJ2-1

cdr3_nt: TGTGCCAGCAGCAGACGCGGGAACGAGGGTGAGACCCAGTACTTC
cdr3_aa: CASSRRGNEGETQYF
v_call: TRBV7-8
d_call: NA
clone_size: NA
j_call: TRBJ2-5

cdr3_nt: TGTGCCAGCAGCCTAACAAATAGCGGGATCAGAGATACGCAGTATTTT
cdr3_aa: CASSLTNSGIRDTQYF
v_call: TRBV11-2
d_call: TRBD2
clone_size: NA
j_call: TRBJ2-3

cdr3_nt: TGTGCCATCAGTCCGGACAGGGGAAACTATGGCTACACCTTC
cdr3_aa: CAISPDRGNYGYTF
v_call: TRBV10-3
d_call: TRBD1
clone_size: NA
j_call: TRBJ1-2

cdr3_nt: TGTGCCAGCAGCAACCGGGACAGGGGTTTAATTAGCTCCTACGAGCAGTACTTC
cdr3_aa: CASSNRDRGLISSYEQYF
v_call: TRBV21-1
d_call: NA
clone_size: NA
j_call: TRBJ2-7

cdr3_nt: TGCAGCGGGTCTAGCCCTTCCTACAATGAGCAGTTCTTC
cdr3_aa: CSGSSPSYNEQFF
v_call: TRBV29-1
d_call: NA
clone_size: NA
j_call: TRBJ2-1

cdr3_nt: TGCGCCAGCAGCTTAGGGGCAACTAATGAAAAACTGTTTTTT
cdr3_aa: CASSLGATNEKLFF
v_call: TRBV5-1
d_call: NA
clone_size: few
j_call: TRBJ1-4

cdr3_nt: TGTGCCAGCAGCCTAGCGGGAGGTACAGATACGCAGTATTTT
cdr3_aa: CASSLAGGTDTQYF
v_call: TRBV2
d_call: TRBD2
clone_size: NA
j_call: TRBJ2-3